This T cell receptor (beta chain) was recovered during a study of T cell responses to AZD1222 COVID-19 vaccine. Study results and limitations: Scientists sampled the repertoires only once the peak T cell response had passed.

CDR1 and CDR2 from the germline V gene are GTSNPN and SVGIG (reference sequence). The CDR3 totals 13 residues. Deletions cut 4 bases from V and 2 bases from J, with 12 bases between. Libraries were prepared by immunoSEQ multiplex PCR; TCRdb keeps only in-frame clonotypes and omits some of them. Altogether approximately 110,000 clones are present, about 89% being singletons, with the ten largest covering roughly 7%. Note on this clone: Its target is not known.

This material consisted of peripheral blood, taken on day 0 of AZD1222 vaccination. The rearrangement uses TRBV30 and TRBJ2-7; D is unclear. The receptor was derived from an adult in good health. CDR3: CAWTQWPTYEQYF. DNA of the CDR3: TGTGCCTGGACACAGTGGCCAACCTACGAGCAGTACTTC.